This T cell receptor beta chain was identified during a study of beta chain features in type 1 diabetes. About the study: Sorted cells from all samples, numbering about 98 million, were examined. Study-wide results and caveats: A pattern of fewer insertions and more deletions at VDJ junctions was seen in type 1 diabetes patients.

Every bit of the isolated RNA underwent reverse transcription, so sequencing read expressed TCRB transcripts. Clones were read by immunoSEQ multiplex PCR, and TCRdb kept only the in-frame ones, dropping some. The sample consists of 350,000 or so clones, 15% to 20% of them appearing once. A single heparinised blood sample, averaging roughly 110 mL, was obtained per donor. Purity of each sorted population was above 98%. The length of the CDR3 is 15 residues. Trimming left V 4 bases short and J 0 bases short, with 9 bases between. The germline V gene has CDR1 MDHEN and CDR2 SYDVKM. A word on this clone: Its antigen is undetermined.

The source material was naive CD4+ T cells from blood. The V and J genes are TRBV28 and TRBJ2-2; TRBD1 is a possible D gene (6 bases). The sequence derives from a woman aged 18-29 years in good health. The CDR3 nucleotides are TGTGCCAGCAGTTCGGACAGTACGAACACCGGGGAGCTGTTTTTT. Translation gives CASSSDSTNTGELFF.